The entry below gives a single TCR beta chain sequence along with its context. What this receptor recognizes is not known. Base qualities are missing; no much larger clone stands one base away. The sample comes from a study of CD8+ T cells in alopecia areata (dated 2018 in TCRdb). Context from the whole study: The treated patients, all with moderate-to-severe alopecia areata, were enrolled in an open-label pilot trial of oral tofacitinib given at 5 to 10 mg twice daily. Tofacitinib was administered for 6 to 18 months, and 6 months of follow-up off drug were then conducted to assess delayed response and recurrence. In treated patients, disease severity was measured using the SALT score, which gives the percentage of scalp surface area affected. High-throughput TCRbeta sequencing was used to examine T cell clonal expansion in alopecia areata in both the C3H/HeJ mouse model and human patients. Human TCRbeta sequencing covered scalp tissue and sorted CD4+ and CD8+ peripheral blood T cells from patchy and totalis/universalis alopecia areata patients and healthy controls. Biopsies were taken from tofacitinib-treated patients at baseline and again at 4 and 24 weeks into treatment, and several of those patients also had a later scalp biopsy. Clonality in the scalp was compared among normal scalp (n=4), patchy alopecia areata scalp (n=8), and alopecia totalis/universalis scalp (n=8). RNA came from the PAXgene miRNA kit for fixed scalp, the miRNeasy kit for PBMCs, and the RNeasy kit for mouse skin. TCRbeta CDR3 regions were amplified by immunoSEQ multiplex PCR with 35 Vbeta forward and 13 Jbeta reverse primers. Beyond this particular receptor, the publication reports: Shared TCR sequences between patients were less evident than in mice, which may be partly attributable to HLA diversity in the patient population. Many expanded lesional clones persisted in scalp and blood during tofacitinib treatment, which may partly explain relapse after stopping treatment. Compared with normal scalp, lesional scalp had higher clonality and more expanded CD8+ clones, particularly in alopecia totalis/universalis, a pattern that suggests antigenic drive. Because the treated cohort was small and had just a single nonresponder, larger studies are needed to establish links between baseline CD8+ expansion and response. Tofacitinib significantly decreased scalp clonality and the number of expanded CD8+ clones among the top 100 scalp clones. Unlike mouse skin, which is dominated by gammadelta T cells, normal human skin has resident alphabeta T cells that are also sequenced, and this complicates analysis of the scalp TCR repertoire.

The CDR3 runs 15 amino acids, cysteine and phenylalanine included. Only the CDR3 part of the read is kept: 45 bases, read in frame from the first base. Via the germline V gene (reference sequence), CDR1 is GTSNPN and CDR2 SVGIG. The germline ends are 9 bases apart after V is trimmed by 0 bases and J by 0 bases. The time point label on this specimen signifies: 24 weeks on oral tofacitinib. Interpreted using the paper, the treatment or condition label stands for: oral pan-JAK inhibitor, 5-10 mg twice daily. Peripheral blood and lesional scalp punch biopsies were obtained from patients with alopecia areata. PBMCs were isolated by density centrifugation and stained for CD3, CD4 and CD8, after which CD4+ and CD8+ T cells were sorted on a FACSAria. The method was the immunoSEQ multiplex PCR assay. RNA was extracted from all samples and reverse transcribed into cDNA, which served as template for TCR sequencing. First-strand cDNA was synthesized using SuperScript III with a 2:1 mix of oligo-dT and random hexamers. A synthetic immune receptor repertoire was used to assess amplification bias, and residual bias was removed computationally. In the authors' own workflow: Raw reads were preprocessed to remove errors, and CDR3 was defined by IMGT conventions from the conserved cysteine to phenylalanine. Clonality was calculated as 1 minus Shannon entropy normalized by log2 of the number of productive unique TCRs. Whether scalp clones were CD4 or CD8 was inferred by matching scalp TCRbeta sequences against CD4 and CD8 repertoires sorted from blood. TCRdb's version of the immuneACCESS table is confined to in-frame rearrangements and falls short of the full clone set. An unresolved V gene accounts for under half of the shortfall where checked; the remainder is of unknown origin. Clonal size and the V and J genes are those of that table, whereas D and trimming came from the DNA. In this sample the table shows about 300,000 clones, 58% of which occur a single time. The ten largest make up less than 2% of the sample.

Recombination connected TRBV30 to TRBJ1-3, with no confidently assigned D gene. This sample comprised CD4+ T cells sorted from blood, obtained at week 24, from a patient treated with tofacitinib. The sequence was obtained from a human donor with alopecia areata. The base sequence is TGTGCCTGGAGTGTAATACGGACCTCTGGAAACACCATATATTTT. Protein translation: CAWSVIRTSGNTIYF.